This T cell receptor beta chain was profiled in a study of beta chain features in type 1 diabetes. Study-wide context: The study examined around 98,000,000 sorted cells across all samples.

On this clone: Its antigen is currently unknown.

Study-level findings and limits: Diminished insertions and augmented deletions at VDJ junctions characterized type 1 diabetes patients. When Type 1 diabetes patients were examined, their TCRB CDR3s proved moderately but significantly shorter in all four CD4+ subsets. Sequencing of cDNA might inflate the share of cells that strongly express TCR.

One heparinised draw of blood, averaging about 110 mL, came from each donor. The investigators reverse transcribed all of the isolated RNA, so they sequenced expressed TCRB transcripts. The assay was immunoSEQ multiplex PCR, and TCRdb's table has in-frame clones only and misses some. This sample has 280,000 or so clones; approximately 16% occur once, and the top ten carry 0.015% to 0.019%. Between the trimmed V and J ends, which lost 6 bases and 1 base, there was a span of 15 bases. This CDR3 is built from 15 residues. In germline, CDR1 is SEHNR, CDR2 FQNEAQ (reference sequence). This sequence originates from a man younger than 35 with type 1 diabetes. Sequenced: naive CD4+ T cells from blood. The chain carries TRBV7-9 and TRBJ1-1; the D gene is possibly TRBD1 (6 bases). The CDR3 region is CASRQMGHANTEAFF. The CDR3 DNA follows: TGTGCCAGCAGGCAAATGGGACACGCGAACACTGAAGCTTTCTTT.